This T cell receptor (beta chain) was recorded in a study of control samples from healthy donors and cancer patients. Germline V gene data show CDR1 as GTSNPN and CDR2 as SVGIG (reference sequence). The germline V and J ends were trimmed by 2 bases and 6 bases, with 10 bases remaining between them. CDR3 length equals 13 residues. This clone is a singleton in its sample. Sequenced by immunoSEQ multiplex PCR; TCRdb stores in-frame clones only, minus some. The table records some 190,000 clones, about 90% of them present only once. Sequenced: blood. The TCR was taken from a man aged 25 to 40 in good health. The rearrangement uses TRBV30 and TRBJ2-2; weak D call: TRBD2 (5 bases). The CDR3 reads CAWSRGIPGELFF. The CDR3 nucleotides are TGTGCCTGGAGTCGAGGGATCCCCGGGGAGCTGTTTTTT.